The next 17 T cell receptor beta chains were all read from a single sample in a study of T cell changes during pregnancy in multiple sclerosis. Profiled with immunoSEQ multiplex PCR; TCRdb holds only in-frame clones, not every one. Of under 110,000 clones listed, about nine tenths are singletons. Material: peripheral blood, obtained in the second trimester of pregnancy. These receptors originate from a female donor with multiple sclerosis, enrolled in a pregnancy study.

The chain employs TRBV7-2 and TRBJ2-1; the D gene is possibly TRBD2 (7 bases). Trimming shortened V by 10 bases and J by 4 bases, and 20 bases separated the two germline ends. The CDR3 has 15 residues. Looked up from germline, CDR1 is SGHTA and CDR2 is FQGNSA. DNA of the CDR3: TGTGCCACCAGGGGCGGGACTAACCCATACAATGAGCAGTTCTTC. It specifies CATRGGTNPYNEQFF.

J is TRBJ1-1 and V is TRBV6-6; D gene uncertain. This CDR3 has 14 amino acids. V was trimmed by 0 bases and J by 6 bases, leaving 11 bases between them. Germline V gene sequence: CDR1 MNHNY, CDR2 SVGAGI (reference sequence). DNA of the CDR3: TGTGCCAGCAGTTACTCAGGCGGCAATCCTGAAGCTTTCTTT. This sequence encodes CASSYSGGNPEAFF.

The genes are TRBV5-1 and TRBJ2-7; D is ambiguous. Germline CDR1 reads SGHRS; CDR2 reads YFSETQ. The CDR3 is made up of 13 amino acids. Trimming cost V 7 bases and J 1 base, with 12 bases left between them. CDR3 in DNA: TGCGCCAGCCGTTCTTCCCCGTCCTACGAGCAGTACTTC. As protein: CASRSSPSYEQYF.

The chain carries TRBV19 and TRBJ1-4, with D perhaps matching TRBD1 (5 bases). Germline-derived CDR1 and CDR2 are LNHDA and SQIVND (reference sequence). Trimming cost V 7 bases and J 7 bases, with 16 bases left between them. The CDR3 sequence is 14 residues long. The CDR3 here is CASTQGAGIEKLFF. CDR3 coding DNA: TGTGCCAGTACCCAAGGGGCGGGGATTGAAAAACTGTTTTTT. The full variable domain, its missing parts supplied by reference TRBV19 and TRBJ1-4, is DGGITQSPKYLFRKEGQNVTLSCEQNLNHDAMYWYRQDPGQGLRLIYYSQIVNDFQKGDIAEGYSVSREKKESFPLTVTSAQKNPTAFYLCASTQGAGIEKLFFGSGTQLSVL.

The V gene is TRBV7-9, the J gene TRBJ2-7, with 10 bases lining up with TRBD1. The CDR3 length is 16 residues. Germline V CDR1 and CDR2: SEHNR, FQNEAQ (reference sequence). V lost 3 bases and J lost 5; bases outside the gene matches: 10. CDR3 sequence reads: CASSFFSRQGAHEQYF. DNA for the CDR3: TGTGCCAGCAGCTTTTTTTCGAGACAGGGGGCCCACGAGCAGTACTTC.

The chain joins TRBV19 to TRBJ2-3; tentative D call: TRBD2 (6 bases). V lost 1 base, J lost 5 bases, and 19 bases lay in between. CDR3 length equals 17 residues. Germline V gene sequence: CDR1 LNHDA, CDR2 SQIVND (reference sequence). Written as DNA, the CDR3 is TGTGCCAGTAGTATAGGAGGACTACCGATCGGAGAAGATACGCAGTATTTT. This encodes CASSIGGLPIGEDTQYF.

CDR3 sequence: CASSLGSGPYNEQFF. The CDR3 DNA reads as TGCGCCAGCAGCTTGGGTAGCGGGCCCTACAATGAGCAGTTCTTC. The chain uses TRBV5-1 and TRBJ2-1, with 7 positions matching TRBD2. The germline gives CDR1 SGHRS, CDR2 YFSETQ. The CDR3 covers 15 residues. V dropped 0 bases and J dropped 2; count of bases not matched to a gene: 2.

This rearrangement joins TRBV9 to TRBJ2-7; D perhaps matches TRBD2 (6 bases). The ends were cut back, 4 bases at V and 1 base at J, with 12 bases in the middle. The CDR3 is 14 residues long. CDR1 is SGDLS, CDR2 YYNGEE, per germline. The DNA of the CDR3 is TGTGCCAGCAGCCCAGGGACTGTTTCCTACGAGCAGTACTTC. Its translation: CASSPGTVSYEQYF.

The chain has TRBV2 and TRBJ2-7; D perhaps matches TRBD2 (5 bases). V gave up 6 bases and J gave up 1 base, with 13 bases separating them. The germline CDR1 and CDR2 sequences are SNHLY and FYNNEI. The length of the CDR3 is 14 residues. In DNA form, the CDR3 reads TGTGCCAGCAGGCCGGGGAAACTGTCCTACGAGCAGTACTTC. It is translated as CASRPGKLSYEQYF.

For the CDR3, the DNA is TGTGCCAGCAGCTCCGGTGGCACCGGGGAGCTGTTTTTT. Translated, it gives CASSSGGTGELFF. The genes are TRBV7-3 and TRBJ2-2, with D uncertain. Per germline, CDR1 SGHTA and CDR2 FQGTGA. V was clipped by 4 bases and J by 4 bases, with 7 bases between them. This CDR3 is built from 13 residues.

The chain uses TRBV7-2 and TRBJ1-6; 8 bases are a match to TRBD1. V shed 3 bases and J 5 bases; nucleotides not matched to a gene: 0. This CDR3 region has 14 residues. The germline V gene has CDR1 SGHTA and CDR2 FQGNSA. In DNA form, the CDR3 reads TGTGCCAGCAGCTTGGGACAGGATAATTCACCCCTCCACTTT. This gives the protein CASSLGQDNSPLHF. Supplemented by reference TRBV7-2 and TRBJ1-6, the full variable domain reads GAGVSQSPSNKVTEKGKDVELRCDPISGHTALYWYRQSLGQGLEFLIYFQGNSAPDKSGLPSDRFSAERTGGSVSTLTIQRTQQEDSAVYLCASSLGQDNSPLHFGNGTRLTVT.

The chain combines TRBV6-6 with TRBJ2-7, with D unresolved. From germline, CDR1 is MNHNY and CDR2 SVGAGI (reference sequence). This CDR3 region has 15 residues. The V end was cut by 8 bases, the J end by 3 bases, with 20 bases between. The CDR3 protein is CASVSLLRSGYEQYF. The CDR3 DNA follows: TGTGCCAGCGTTTCGCTTCTGCGGTCCGGCTACGAGCAGTACTTC.

The chain carries TRBV28 and TRBJ2-5; TRBD2 matches 11 bases. The CDR3 totals 15 residues. Per germline, CDR1 MDHEN and CDR2 SYDVKM. The V gene end was trimmed by 3 bases and the J gene end by 5 bases; junction bases not matched to a gene: 5. The CDR3 bases are TGTGCCAGCAGTTTGTCTAGCGGGAGGCAGGAGACCCAGTACTTC. Translated: CASSLSSGRQETQYF. Full variable domain (missing parts from reference TRBV28 and TRBJ2-5): DVKVTQSSRYLVKRTGEKVFLECVQDMDHENMFWYRQDPGLGLRLIYFSYDVKMKEKGDIPEGYSVSREKKERFSLILESASTNQTSMYLCASSLSSGRQETQYFGPGTRLLVL.

This rearrangement joins TRBV7-2 to TRBJ1-1, with D hard to call. V was shortened by 0 bases and J by 0 bases, with 17 bases between the two germline ends. From germline, CDR1 is SGHTA and CDR2 FQGNSA. This CDR3 is built from 18 residues. CDR3 amino acids: CASSLAPLFTVMNTEAFF. CDR3 DNA sequence: TGTGCCAGCAGCTTAGCGCCCCTTTTCACAGTGATGAACACTGAAGCTTTCTTT.

This chain uses TRBV7-2 with TRBJ2-1; 7 nucleotides match TRBD2. The CDR3 length is 16 residues. Germline V lookup: CDR1 SGHTA, CDR2 FQGNSA. V gave up 1 base and J gave up 9 bases; unmatched junction bases: 12. The CDR3 sequence is CASSLGGVTGGTEQFF. The CDR3 coding sequence is TGTGCCAGCAGCTTAGGGGGGGTCACGGGGGGAACTGAGCAGTTCTTC.

This chain links TRBV28 with TRBJ1-1; D ambiguous. Germline assignment: CDR1 MDHEN and CDR2 SYDVKM. Trimming shortened V by 4 bases and J by 4 bases, and 22 bases separated the two germline ends. There are 17 residues in the CDR3. The CDR3 protein is CASSSPSNTPEVTEAFF. In nucleotides, the CDR3 is TGTGCCAGCAGTTCTCCTTCAAACACCCCGGAGGTCACTGAAGCTTTCTTT.

The J gene is TRBJ2-3, the V gene TRBV4-1, with 8 bases matching TRBD2. The CDR3 consists of 16 residues. V lost 1 base and J lost 2; bases outside the gene matches: 5. CDR1 MGHRA and CDR2 YSYEKL come from the germline V gene. This chain's CDR3 is CASSQVAGGYTDTQYF. The DNA of the CDR3 is TGCGCCAGCAGCCAAGTTGCGGGAGGATACACAGATACGCAGTATTTT.